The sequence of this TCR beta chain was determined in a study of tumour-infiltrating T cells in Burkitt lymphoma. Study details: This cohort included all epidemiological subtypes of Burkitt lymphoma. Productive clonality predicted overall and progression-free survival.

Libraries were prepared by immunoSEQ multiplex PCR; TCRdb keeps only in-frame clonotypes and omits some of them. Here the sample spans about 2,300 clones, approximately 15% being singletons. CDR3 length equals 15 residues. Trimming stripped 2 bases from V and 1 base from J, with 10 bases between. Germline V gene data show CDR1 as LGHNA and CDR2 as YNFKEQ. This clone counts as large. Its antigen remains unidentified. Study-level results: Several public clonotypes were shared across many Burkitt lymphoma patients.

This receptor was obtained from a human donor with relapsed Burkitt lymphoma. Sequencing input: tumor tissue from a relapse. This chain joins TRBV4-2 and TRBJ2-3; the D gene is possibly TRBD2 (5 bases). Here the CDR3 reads CASSQREGGTDTQYF. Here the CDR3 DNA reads TGTGCCAGCAGCCAACGCGAGGGAGGCACAGATACGCAGTATTTT.